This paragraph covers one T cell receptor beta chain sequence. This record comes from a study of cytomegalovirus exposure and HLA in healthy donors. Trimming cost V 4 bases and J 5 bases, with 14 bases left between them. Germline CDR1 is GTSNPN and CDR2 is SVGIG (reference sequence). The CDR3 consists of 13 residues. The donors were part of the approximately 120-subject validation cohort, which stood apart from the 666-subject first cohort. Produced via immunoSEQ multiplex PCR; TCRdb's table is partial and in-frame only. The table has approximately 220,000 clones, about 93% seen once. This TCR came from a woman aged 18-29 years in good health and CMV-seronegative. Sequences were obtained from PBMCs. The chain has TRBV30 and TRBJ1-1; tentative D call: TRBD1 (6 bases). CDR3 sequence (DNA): TGTGCCTGGAACAGGGATCTGGGAACTGAAGCTTTCTTT. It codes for CAWNRDLGTEAFF.